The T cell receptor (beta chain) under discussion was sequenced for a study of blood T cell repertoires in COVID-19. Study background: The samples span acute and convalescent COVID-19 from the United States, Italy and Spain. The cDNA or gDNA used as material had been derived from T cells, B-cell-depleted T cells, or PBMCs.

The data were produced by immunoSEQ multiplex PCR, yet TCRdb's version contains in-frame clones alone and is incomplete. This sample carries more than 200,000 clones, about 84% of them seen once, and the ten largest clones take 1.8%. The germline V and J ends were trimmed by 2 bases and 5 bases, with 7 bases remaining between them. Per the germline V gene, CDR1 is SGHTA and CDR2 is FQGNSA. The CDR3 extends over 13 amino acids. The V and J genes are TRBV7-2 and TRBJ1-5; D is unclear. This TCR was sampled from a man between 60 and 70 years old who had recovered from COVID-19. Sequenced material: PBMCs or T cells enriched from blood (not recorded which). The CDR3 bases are TGTGCCAGCAGCTTATACGGGGATCAGCCCCAGCATTTT. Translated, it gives CASSLYGDQPQHF. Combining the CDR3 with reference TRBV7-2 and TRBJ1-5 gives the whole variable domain GAGVSQSPSNKVTEKGKDVELRCDPISGHTALYWYRQSLGQGLEFLIYFQGNSAPDKSGLPSDRFSAERTGGSVSTLTIQRTQQEDSAVYLCASSLYGDQPQHFGDGTRLSIL.